Listed below are T cell receptor beta chains from one sample, sequenced in a study of blood T cells in healthy people across ages. Each CDR3 protein gets one entry after TCRdb re-called the 5' RACE reads with MiXCR. The data contain hundreds of thousands of distinct CDR3 sequences, under 25% of them seen just once; the ten biggest clones take up 3.5% to 4%. The specimen sequenced was blood. The receptors were sampled from a man aged 70-80 years in good health. CDR3s include the opening cysteine and the closing phenylalanine or tryptophan. The D gene is left open where the match is weak. The listing skips clone size in some rows; elsewhere it reads once, few, many or a size class.

>TRBJ1-1|12|TRBD1|TRBV20-1|few
CSADRGDTEAFF
TGCAGTGCGGACAGGGGGGACACTGAAGCTTTCTTT
>TRBJ1-1|13|TRBD1|TRBV10-3|few
CAISKDRAPEAFF
TGTGCCATCAGCAAGGACAGGGCACCTGAAGCTTTCTTT
>TRBJ2-1|15|.|TRBV7-9|few
CASRRDGYSYNEQFF
TGTGCCAGCAGACGCGACGGGTACTCCTACAATGAGCAGTTCTTC
>TRBJ2-2|14|.|TRBV6-6|many
CASSGPPNTGELFF
TGTGCCAGCAGTGGGCCCCCGAACACCGGGGAGCTGTTTTTT
>TRBJ1-2|12|.|TRBV12-3/TRBV12-4|.
CASSWSIYGHTF
TGTGCCAGCAGTTGGTCAATCTATGGCCACACCTTC
>TRBJ2-2|17|.|TRBV19|few
CASSIDPYGHRPGELFF
TGTGCCAGTAGTATAGATCCCTATGGACACCGCCCCGGGGAGCTGTTTTTT
>TRBJ2-2|18|TRBD1|TRBV28|.
CASSLLRQGVTGSGELFF
TGTGCCAGCAGTTTATTGCGACAGGGGGTTACTGGTTCCGGGGAGCTGTTTTTT
>TRBJ2-2|15|.|TRBV6-5|.
CASSLAPSVFGELFF
TGTGCCAGCAGTTTAGCCCCCTCCGTTTTCGGGGAGCTGTTTTTT
>TRBJ2-5|14|.|TRBV3-1|few
CASSPTGSQETQYF
TGTGCCAGCAGCCCAACAGGGTCCCAAGAGACCCAGTACTTC
>TRBJ1-6|15|.|TRBV6-5|few
CASSYSSFYNSPLHF
TGTGCCAGCAGTTACTCCAGCTTCTATAATTCACCCCTCCACTTT
>TRBJ2-7|13|.|TRBV20-1|few
CSAPDSYSYEQYF
TGCAGTGCTCCAGACTCCTACTCCTACGAGCAGTACTTC
>TRBJ1-1|13|.|TRBV2|.
CANKPSRSTEAFF
TGTGCCAACAAGCCCTCTCGGTCCACTGAAGCTTTCTTT
>TRBJ2-3|18|TRBD2|TRBV15|many
CATSPRTSGRVGTDTQYF
TGTGCCACCAGCCCACGGACTAGCGGGAGAGTTGGCACAGATACGCAGTATTTT
>TRBJ2-3|14|TRBD2|TRBV7-8|few
CASSLSGGRNTQYF
TGTGCCAGCAGCTTATCGGGAGGGAGGAATACGCAGTATTTT
>TRBJ2-7|13|.|TRBV6-4|few
CASRNPGSYEQYF
TGTGCCAGCAGGAACCCAGGCTCCTACGAGCAGTACTTC
>TRBJ2-7|13|.|TRBV10-3|.
CAISPTGSYEQYF
TGTGCCATCAGCCCGACAGGATCCTACGAGCAGTACTTC
>TRBJ2-3|16|.|TRBV27|.
CASSLMGQGGTDTQYF
TGTGCCAGCAGTTTAATGGGGCAGGGAGGCACAGATACGCAGTATTTT
>TRBJ2-7|15|TRBD1|TRBV6-6|.
CASSQLRTGSYEQYF
TGTGCCAGCAGCCAACTCCGGACAGGTTCCTACGAGCAGTACTTC
>TRBJ1-2|14|.|TRBV5-6|many
CASIGPILGGGYTF
TGTGCCAGCATTGGACCTATCCTCGGTGGTGGCTACACCTTC
>TRBJ1-4|19|.|TRBV9|.
CASSALEGPFLATNEKLFF
TGTGCCAGCAGCGCCCTTGAGGGACCCTTCCTTGCAACTAATGAAAAACTGTTTTTT
>TRBJ2-7|14|.|TRBV11-1|.
CASSTGPTSYEQYF
TGTGCCAGCAGTACAGGGCCAACCTCCTACGAGCAGTACTTC
>TRBJ2-1|16|TRBD2|TRBV30|many
CAWSVHIAGVYNEQFF
TGTGCCTGGAGTGTTCACATAGCGGGAGTCTACAATGAGCAGTTCTTC
>TRBJ2-7|16|.|TRBV15|few
CATSTAKQGLSYEQYF
TGTGCCACCAGCACAGCGAAACAGGGATTATCCTACGAGCAGTACTTC
>TRBJ1-5|15|.|TRBV2|few
CASSGGQWGNQPQHF
TGTGCCAGTAGTGGAGGACAGTGGGGCAATCAGCCCCAGCATTTT
>TRBJ1-1|15|.|TRBV3-1|.
CASSPVFGGRTEAFF
TGTGCCAGCAGCCCAGTTTTCGGGGGTCGGACTGAAGCTTTCTTT
>TRBJ2-3|15|.|TRBV10-3|.
CAIIREAGSTDTQYF
TGTGCCATCATCCGTGAAGCGGGTAGCACAGATACGCAGTATTTT
>TRBJ1-1|14|TRBD1|TRBV6-6|few
CASSYEGAWTEAFF
TGTGCCAGCAGTTACGAGGGGGCATGGACTGAAGCTTTCTTT
>TRBJ2-1|16|TRBD2|TRBV14|many
CASSPLAGGAYNEQFF
TGTGCCAGCAGCCCGCTAGCGGGAGGAGCGTACAATGAGCAGTTCTTC
>TRBJ2-2|12|.|TRBV7-2|few
CASSYGVGELFF
TGTGCCAGCAGCTATGGGGTCGGAGAGCTGTTTTTT
>TRBJ2-1|13|.|TRBV28|.
CASKSDSGNEQFF
TGTGCCAGCAAGTCAGATAGCGGCAATGAGCAGTTCTTC
>TRBJ1-5|14|.|TRBV3-1|.
CASSQSWSRQPQHF
TGTGCCAGCAGCCAAAGCTGGAGTAGGCAGCCCCAGCATTTT
>TRBJ2-6|19|TRBD2|TRBV7-9|.
CASSLAMGTSLSGANVLTF
TGTGCCAGCAGCTTAGCGATGGGGACTAGTCTTTCGGGGGCCAACGTCCTGACTTTC
>TRBJ1-4|10|.|TRBV20-1|.
CSAKGVGPFF
TGCAGTGCTAAGGGGGTGGGGCCGTTTTTT
>TRBJ2-5|14|.|TRBV7-2|few
CASSLARAQETQYF
TGTGCCAGCAGCTTAGCCAGGGCCCAAGAGACCCAGTACTTC
>TRBJ1-4|17|.|TRBV4-3|many
CASSQGSGQPTNEKLFF
TGCGCCAGCAGCCAAGGGTCTGGGCAGCCAACTAATGAAAAACTGTTTTTT
>TRBJ2-3|17|TRBD1|TRBV20-1|.
CSARDSIDRGPYDTQYF
TGCAGTGCTAGAGATTCGATTGATAGGGGGCCGTACGATACGCAGTATTTT
>TRBJ2-7|13|.|TRBV19|few
CASSTTPPYEQYF
TGTGCCAGTAGTACGACACCCCCCTACGAGCAGTACTTC
>TRBJ2-1|15|TRBD2|TRBV5-1|few
CASSLEGTSGAEQFF
TGCGCCAGCAGCTTGGAAGGGACTAGCGGCGCTGAGCAGTTCTTC
>TRBJ2-5|15|.|TRBV3-1|few
CASSQDPDSQETQYF
TGTGCCAGCAGCCAAGATCCGGACAGCCAAGAGACCCAGTACTTC
>TRBJ2-5|14|.|TRBV6-6|few
CASSYSPGRGTQYF
TGTGCCAGCAGTTATTCCCCGGGACGGGGGACCCAGTACTTC
>TRBJ2-4|13|.|TRBV4-3|.
CASSQDPGGVQYF
TGCGCCAGCAGCCAAGATCCAGGGGGGGTTCAGTACTTC
>TRBJ1-4|15|TRBD1|TRBV5-5|.
CASSRPGQGTEKLFF
TGTGCCAGCAGCAGACCGGGACAGGGAACCGAAAAACTGTTTTTT
>TRBJ2-1|17|.|TRBV9|few
CASSVVGGDLSYNEQFF
TGTGCCAGCAGCGTAGTCGGGGGAGATCTCTCCTACAATGAGCAGTTCTTC
>TRBJ2-5|14|.|TRBV29-1|few
CSVWGAGSPETQYF
TGCAGCGTCTGGGGGGCGGGCTCCCCAGAGACCCAGTACTTC
>TRBJ2-1|17|TRBD2|TRBV4-1|few
CASSQEVTRGGTNEQFF
TGCGCCAGCAGCCAAGAGGTGACCCGGGGGGGGACGAATGAGCAGTTCTTC
>TRBJ2-5|14|.|TRBV20-1|few
CSLTGLPRKETQYF
TGCAGTCTAACGGGACTTCCAAGGAAAGAGACCCAGTACTTC
>TRBJ2-7|16|TRBD1|TRBV18|many
CASSPVVGQGLYEQYF
TGTGCCAGCTCACCAGTTGTGGGACAGGGGTTGTACGAGCAGTACTTC
>TRBJ2-1|16|.|TRBV4-1|.
CASSQVNLVAYNEQFF
TGCGCCAGCAGCCAAGTTAATCTAGTCGCCTACAATGAGCAGTTCTTC
>TRBJ2-5|16|TRBD2|TRBV20-1|few
CSAGGGTSGIGETQYF
TGCAGTGCTGGGGGGGGGACTAGCGGGATTGGAGAGACCCAGTACTTC
>TRBJ2-7|14|TRBD1|TRBV13|few
CARSTRTGSNEQYF
TGTGCCCGCAGCACAAGGACAGGGTCTAACGAGCAGTACTTC
>TRBJ2-5|15|.|TRBV7-2|few
CASSLSSGTQETQYF
TGTGCCAGCAGCTTAAGCAGCGGGACACAAGAGACCCAGTACTTC
>TRBJ1-6|15|TRBD1|TRBV7-2|.
CASRRDRGSGSPLHF
TGTGCCAGCAGAAGGGACAGGGGGTCCGGATCACCCCTCCACTTT
>TRBJ2-5|13|TRBD2|TRBV20-1|many
CSARTRRQETQYF
TGCAGTGCACGGACTAGACGACAGGAGACCCAGTACTTC
>TRBJ2-5|15|.|TRBV24-1|.
CATSALEGYGETQYF
TGTGCCACCAGTGCCCTTGAGGGGTATGGGGAGACCCAGTACTTC
>TRBJ1-2|15|.|TRBV7-9|few
CASSLAQADPDGYTF
TGTGCCAGCAGCTTAGCGCAGGCAGATCCGGATGGCTACACCTTC